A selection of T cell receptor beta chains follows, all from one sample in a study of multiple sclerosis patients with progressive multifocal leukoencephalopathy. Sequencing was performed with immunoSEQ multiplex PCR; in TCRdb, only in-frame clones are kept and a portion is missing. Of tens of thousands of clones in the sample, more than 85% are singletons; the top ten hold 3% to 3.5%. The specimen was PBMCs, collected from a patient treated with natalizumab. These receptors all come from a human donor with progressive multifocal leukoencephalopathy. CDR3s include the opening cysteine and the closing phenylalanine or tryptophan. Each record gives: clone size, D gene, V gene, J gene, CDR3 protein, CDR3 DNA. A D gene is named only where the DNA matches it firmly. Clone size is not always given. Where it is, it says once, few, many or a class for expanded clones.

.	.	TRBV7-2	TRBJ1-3	CASSLISSSGNTIYF	TGTGCCAGCAGCTTAATATCCAGCTCTGGAAACACCATATATTTT
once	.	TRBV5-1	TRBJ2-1	CASSLLSGGSGYNEQFF	TGCGCCAGCAGCTTGTTGTCAGGGGGTAGCGGTTACAATGAGCAGTTCTTC
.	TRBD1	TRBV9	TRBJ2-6	CASSVGTGSFSGANVLTF	TGTGCCAGCAGCGTAGGGACAGGGTCGTTCTCTGGGGCCAACGTCCTGACTTTC
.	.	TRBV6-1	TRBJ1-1	CASRPRATEAFF	TGTGCCAGTAGGCCCAGGGCCACTGAAGCTTTCTTT
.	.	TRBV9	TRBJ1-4	CASSAHVATNEKLFF	TGTGCCAGCAGCGCCCATGTTGCAACTAATGAAAAACTGTTTTTT
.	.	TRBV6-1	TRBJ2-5	CASSESPGNQETQYF	TGTGCCAGCAGTGAATCTCCAGGAAACCAAGAGACCCAGTACTTC
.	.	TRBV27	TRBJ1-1	CASSLKRVTEAFF	TGTGCCAGCAGTCTAAAACGAGTCACTGAAGCTTTCTTT
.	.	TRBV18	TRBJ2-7	CASSPDYEQYF	TGTGCCAGCTCGCCTGACTACGAGCAGTACTTC
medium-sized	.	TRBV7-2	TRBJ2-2	CASSFGGELFF	TGTGCCAGCAGCTTTGGCGGGGAGCTGTTTTTT
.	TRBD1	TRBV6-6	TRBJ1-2	CAQVGTGARPGGYTF	TGTGCCCAAGTTGGGACAGGGGCCCGTCCGGGGGGCTACACCTTC
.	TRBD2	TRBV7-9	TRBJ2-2	CASHSEVLAGVDTGELFF	TGTGCCAGCCATTCAGAGGTCCTAGCGGGGGTGGACACCGGGGAGCTGTTTTTT
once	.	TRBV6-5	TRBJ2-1	CASSLTTGVSNEQFF	TGTGCCAGCAGCCTAACAACGGGGGTCTCAAATGAGCAGTTCTTC
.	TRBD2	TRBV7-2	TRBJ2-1	CASSPRLAGPAEQFF	TGTGCCAGCAGCCCACGACTAGCGGGACCTGCTGAGCAGTTCTTC
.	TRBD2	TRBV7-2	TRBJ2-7	CASRPTSGRIYEQYF	TGTGCCAGCAGGCCGACTAGCGGGAGAATCTACGAGCAGTACTTC
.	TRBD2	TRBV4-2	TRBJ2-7	CASSQEGPSGGSYEQYF	TGTGCCAGCAGCCAAGAGGGGCCTAGCGGGGGCTCCTACGAGCAGTACTTC
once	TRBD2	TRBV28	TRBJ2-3	CASSLMREGIYTQYF	TGTGCCAGCAGTTTAATGCGGGAGGGCATATATACGCAGTATTTT
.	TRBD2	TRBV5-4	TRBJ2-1	CASSTGLAGTNEQFF	TGTGCCAGCAGCACCGGACTAGCGGGAACGAATGAGCAGTTCTTC
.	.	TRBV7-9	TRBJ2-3	CASSLGSQATTDTQYF	TGTGCCAGCAGCTTAGGGTCCCAAGCGACCACAGATACGCAGTATTTT
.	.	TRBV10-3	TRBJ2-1	CAISAKPLVDEQFF	TGTGCCATCAGTGCCAAACCCCTTGTCGATGAGCAGTTCTTC
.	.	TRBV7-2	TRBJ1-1	CASSLGMRGAANTEAFF	TGTGCCAGCAGCTTAGGGATGCGGGGGGCAGCCAACACTGAAGCTTTCTTT